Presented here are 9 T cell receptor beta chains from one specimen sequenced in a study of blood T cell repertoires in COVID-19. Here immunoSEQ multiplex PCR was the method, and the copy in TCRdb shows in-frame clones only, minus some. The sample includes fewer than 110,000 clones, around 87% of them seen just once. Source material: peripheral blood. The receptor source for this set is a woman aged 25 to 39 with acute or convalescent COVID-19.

The CDR3 is CASTRLLSGAKNIQYF. DNA for the CDR3: TGTGCCAGCACCCGACTCTTGTCTGGGGCCAAAAACATTCAGTACTTC. The chain combines TRBV28 with TRBJ2-4, with D unresolved. Trimming took off 7 bases at V and 1 base at J, with 17 bases between the two ends. This CDR3 contains 16 residues. Germline CDR1 is MDHEN and CDR2 is SYDVKM.

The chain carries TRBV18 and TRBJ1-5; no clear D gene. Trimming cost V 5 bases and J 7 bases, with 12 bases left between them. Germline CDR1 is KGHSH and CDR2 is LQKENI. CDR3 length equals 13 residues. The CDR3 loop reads CASSSGLRQPQHF. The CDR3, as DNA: TGTGCCAGCTCATCCGGTCTGAGGCAGCCCCAGCATTTT.

CDR3 in amino acids: CASRRPAYGYTF. CDR3 DNA: TGTGCCAGCAGGCGGCCAGCCTATGGCTACACCTTC. The chain carries TRBV12-3 or TRBV12-4 and TRBJ1-2; D uncertain. This CDR3 has 12 residues. Between the trimmed V and J ends, which lost 6 bases and 4 bases, there was a span of 9 bases.

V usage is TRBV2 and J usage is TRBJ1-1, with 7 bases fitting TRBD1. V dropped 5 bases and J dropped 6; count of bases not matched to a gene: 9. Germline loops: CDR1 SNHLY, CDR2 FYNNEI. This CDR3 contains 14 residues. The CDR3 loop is CASSPSGGRAEAFF. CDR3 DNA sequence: TGTGCCAGCAGTCCCTCAGGGGGAAGAGCTGAAGCTTTCTTT.

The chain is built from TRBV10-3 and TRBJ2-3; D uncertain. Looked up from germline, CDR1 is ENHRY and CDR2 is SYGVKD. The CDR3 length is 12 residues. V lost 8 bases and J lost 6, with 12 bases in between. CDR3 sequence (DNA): TGTGCCATCGGTGCTCGTGAGGATACGCAGTATTTT. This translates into CAIGAREDTQYF.

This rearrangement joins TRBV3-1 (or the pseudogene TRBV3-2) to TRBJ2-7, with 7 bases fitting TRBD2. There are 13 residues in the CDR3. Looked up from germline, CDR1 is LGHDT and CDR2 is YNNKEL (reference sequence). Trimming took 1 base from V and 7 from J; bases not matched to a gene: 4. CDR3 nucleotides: TGTGCCAGCAGCCAAGGGGGAGGGGATGAGCAGTACTTC. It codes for CASSQGGGDEQYF.

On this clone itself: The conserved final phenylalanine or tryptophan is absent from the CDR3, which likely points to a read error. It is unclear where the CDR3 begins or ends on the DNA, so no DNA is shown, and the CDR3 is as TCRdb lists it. CDR3 sequence: CASSGHGTVETIQLV. The V gene is TRBV25-1, the J gene TRBJ1-3; the DNA was not compared with TRBD1, the D call given in the table. The CDR3 numbers 15 amino acids, ends counted. Germline V lookup: CDR1 MGHDK, CDR2 SYGVNS.

CDR3 loop: CASSSNLGGSIGNTIYF. CDR3 bases: TGCGCCAGCAGCTCCAACTTGGGAGGGAGTATTGGAAACACCATATATTTT. The chain recombines TRBV5-1 with TRBJ1-3; D is uncertain. V dropped 3 bases and J dropped 3 bases, with 19 bases sitting between them. Germline CDR1 and CDR2: SGHRS and YFSETQ. This CDR3 has 17 amino acids.

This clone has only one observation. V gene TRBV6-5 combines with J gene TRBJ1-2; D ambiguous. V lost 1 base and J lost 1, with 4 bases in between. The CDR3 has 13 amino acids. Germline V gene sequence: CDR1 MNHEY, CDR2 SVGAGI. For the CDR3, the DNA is TGTGCCAGCAGTTACTACAGTAACTATGGCTACACCTTC. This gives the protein CASSYYSNYGYTF.